Below, 19 T cell receptor beta chains from the same sample are listed, as sequenced in a study of stem cell transplantation in POMP-related autoinflammatory disease. The protocol was immunoSEQ multiplex PCR, while the TCRdb copy is restricted to in-frame clones and leaves out a portion. The sample lists around 9,000 clones, 88% occurring once. The input for sequencing was CD8+ T cells from PBMCs, taken after stem cell transplantation. These TCRs come from a human patient with POMP-related autoinflammation and immune dysregulation (PRAID). Certain T cells may be donor cells from the graft.

This chain uses TRBV7-3 with TRBJ2-6; 11 nucleotides align to TRBD1. From germline, CDR1 is SGHTA and CDR2 FQGTGA. The junction had 6 bases not matched to a gene; V was cut back by 4 bases and J by 1 base. The CDR3 loop spans 18 amino acids. For the CDR3, the DNA is TGTGCCAGCAGCTCCGGACAGGGGGCCGATTCTGGGGCCAACGTCCTGACTTTC. It translates to CASSSGQGADSGANVLTF.

V gene TRBV7-9 combines with J gene TRBJ2-7, with a tentative D call TRBD2 (5 bases). The CDR3 contains 15 residues. V was trimmed by 1 base and J by 0 bases, leaving 10 bases between them. Germline V lookup: CDR1 SEHNR, CDR2 FQNEAQ (reference sequence). The CDR3 loop reads CASSLDAGLSYEQYF. CDR3 coding DNA: TGTGCCAGCAGCTTAGATGCGGGCCTCTCCTACGAGCAGTACTTC.

The chain joins TRBV6-4 to TRBJ2-3; 8 positions match TRBD1. Germline trimming cut 6 bases from V and 3 bases from J; bases unmatched to any gene: 8. This CDR3 spans 15 amino acids. Germline CDR1 MRHNA, CDR2 SNTAGT. CDR3: CASRPTGGETDTQYF. The CDR3 bases are TGTGCCAGCAGACCAACAGGGGGTGAAACAGATACGCAGTATTTT.

In its sample, this clone was seen once. The V call is TRBV14, the J call TRBJ1-6; D gene uncertain. This CDR3 comprises 17 residues. V was pared by 3 bases and J by 1 base, with 13 bases between. Germline lookup yields CDR1 SGHDN and CDR2 FVKESK. Here the CDR3 DNA reads TGTGCCAGCAGCCATGAACCCGTTATTTCCTATAATTCACCCCTCCACTTT. Protein sequence: CASSHEPVISYNSPLHF.

The chain is built from TRBV25-1 and TRBJ2-3; tentative D call: TRBD2 (7 bases). The CDR3 contains 14 residues. Germline CDR1 MGHDK, CDR2 SYGVNS. The V end lost 2 bases, the J end lost 4 bases, and 10 bases lay between the germline ends. For the CDR3, the DNA is TGTGCCAGCAGTGAAACGGGGGGCGCAGATACGCAGTATTTT. Its translation: CASSETGGADTQYF.

J is TRBJ1-6 and V is TRBV3-1 (or the pseudogene TRBV3-2), with TRBD1 matching 7 bases. Germline values: CDR1 LGHDT, CDR2 YNNKEL (reference sequence). This CDR3 has 15 amino acids. V gave up 5 bases and J gave up 12 bases; unmatched junction bases: 13. The CDR3 reads CASSSQKGQPKPLHF. In DNA, the CDR3 is TGTGCCAGCAGCTCGCAGAAGGGACAGCCCAAACCCCTCCACTTT.

This chain uses TRBV24-1 with TRBJ2-3; D gene ambiguous. The V end was cut by 1 base, the J end by 9 bases, with 7 bases between. Germline V gene lookup returns CDR1 KGHDR and CDR2 SFDVKD. This CDR3 is 12 amino acids long. The CDR3: CATSDLDQTQYF. CDR3 in DNA: TGTGCCACCAGTGATTTAGATCAGACGCAGTATTTT.

The chain recombines TRBV4-1 with TRBJ2-7; D possibly corresponds to TRBD2 (5 bases). Trimming took off 0 bases at V and 4 bases at J, with 13 bases between the two ends. This CDR3 spans 15 amino acids. Germline lookup yields CDR1 MGHRA and CDR2 YSYEKL. In DNA form, the CDR3 reads TGCGCCAGCAGCCAAGACCCCCCTCCGGGATACGAGCAGTACTTC. Protein product: CASSQDPPPGYEQYF.

This clone was recorded once. This chain links TRBV19 with TRBJ2-4; tentatively, D is TRBD1 or TRBD2 (5 bases each). Trimming took 3 bases from V and 0 from J, leaving 15 bases between them. Germline values: CDR1 LNHDA, CDR2 SQIVND (reference sequence). This CDR3 is 17 amino acids long. Here the CDR3 DNA reads TGTGCCAGTAGTATGGTGGCAGGGACCCTAGCCAAAAACATTCAGTACTTC. Amino acids: CASSMVAGTLAKNIQYF.

The chain is built from TRBV11-2 and TRBJ2-3; D remains unclear. Trimming pared 0 bases from V and 1 base from J, leaving 11 bases between. CDR1 and CDR2 from the germline V gene are SGHAT and FQNNGV. This CDR3 spans 16 amino acids. CDR3 residues: CASSLEGRVRTDTQYF. The CDR3 bases are TGTGCCAGCAGCTTAGAGGGCCGTGTCCGCACAGATACGCAGTATTTT.

V usage is TRBV5-1 and J usage is TRBJ2-7; 13 nucleotides agree with TRBD2. V trimming: 0 bases; J trimming: 3 bases; junction bases outside the gene matches: 0. CDR3 length: 15 residues. The germline CDR1 and CDR2 sequences are SGHRS and YFSETQ. The CDR3 DNA follows: TGCGCCAGCAGCTTGGGGACTAGCGGGAGCTACGAGCAGTACTTC. As protein: CASSLGTSGSYEQYF.

V is TRBV6-5 and J is TRBJ1-1; D is ambiguous. The ends were cut back, 0 bases at V and 0 bases at J, with 8 bases in the middle. Germline CDR1 MNHEY, CDR2 SVGAGI. This CDR3 has 15 residues. As DNA, the CDR3 is TGTGCCAGCAGTTACTCCGTAGGGATGAACACTGAAGCTTTCTTT. Translating gives CASSYSVGMNTEAFF.

The rearrangement joins TRBV13 to TRBJ2-2; 10 bases are a match to TRBD2. CDR3 length: 19 amino acids. From germline, CDR1 is PRHDT and CDR2 FYEKMQ (reference sequence). V dropped 5 bases and J dropped 0; count of bases not matched to a gene: 12. The CDR3 spells CASSTGGASGGANTGELFF. The CDR3 region has the DNA TGTGCCAGCAGCACCGGCGGAGCTAGCGGGGGCGCGAACACCGGGGAGCTGTTTTTT.

J is TRBJ1-1 and V is TRBV6-5; possibly TRBD1 for D (6 bases). The CDR3 is 13 residues long. Trimming took 11 bases from V and 1 from J, leaving 14 bases between them. The germline V gene has CDR1 MNHEY and CDR2 SVGAGI. CDR3 bases: TGTGCCGTACAGGCAGGGGAGAACACTGAAGCTTTCTTT. Translated: CAVQAGENTEAFF.

The chain employs TRBV7-9 and TRBJ1-2; 10 bases are shared with TRBD1. CDR3 length equals 16 residues. V was pared by 7 bases and J by 6 bases, with 14 bases of the junction left unmatched. Germline V gene sequence: CDR1 SEHNR, CDR2 FQNEAQ (reference sequence). As DNA, the CDR3 is TGTGCCAGCACAAGGGCGGGGACAGGGGATTCGGATGGCTACACCTTC. The encoded protein is CASTRAGTGDSDGYTF.

In this sample, this clone turned up once. The V call is TRBV19, the J call TRBJ2-3, with TRBD2 matching over 8 bases. The V gene's germline CDR1 is LNHDA and CDR2 SQIVND (reference sequence). The trim removed 4 bases at V and 3 bases at J, leaving 12 bases unmatched. The CDR3 has 17 residues. CDR3 sequence reads: CASSKASGLSWTDTQYF. In DNA form, the CDR3 reads TGTGCCAGTAGTAAGGCTAGCGGGCTTTCTTGGACAGATACGCAGTATTTT.

The genes are TRBV2 and TRBJ2-2; D may be TRBD1 (6 bases). V shed 5 bases and J shed 5 bases, with 12 bases lying between them. The CDR3 runs 14 residues. Germline loops: CDR1 SNHLY, CDR2 FYNNEI. CDR3 coding DNA: TGTGCCAGCAGTAGACCTCAGGGGACCGGGGAGCTGTTTTTT. Translated, it gives CASSRPQGTGELFF.

This chain connects TRBV19 to TRBJ2-7; perhaps TRBD1 as D (6 bases). The CDR3 extends over 15 amino acids. Trimming removed 5 bases at V and 7 bases at J, with 21 bases between. Germline CDR1 and CDR2: LNHDA and SQIVND (reference sequence). CDR3 in amino acids: CASSVLRGRGTEQYF. The CDR3 bases are TGTGCCAGTAGTGTCCTCCGGGGCAGGGGAACGGAGCAGTACTTC.

This clone was detected once. The J gene is TRBJ1-1, the V gene TRBV19, with 7 positions matching TRBD1. The CDR3 covers 13 residues. The germline CDR1 and CDR2 sequences are LNHDA and SQIVND (reference sequence). V shed 4 bases, J shed 5 bases, and the junction held 4 bases outside the gene matches. The CDR3 coding sequence is TGTGCCAGTAGTACGTCCAGGGGGACTGAAGCTTTCTTT. It translates to CASSTSRGTEAFF.